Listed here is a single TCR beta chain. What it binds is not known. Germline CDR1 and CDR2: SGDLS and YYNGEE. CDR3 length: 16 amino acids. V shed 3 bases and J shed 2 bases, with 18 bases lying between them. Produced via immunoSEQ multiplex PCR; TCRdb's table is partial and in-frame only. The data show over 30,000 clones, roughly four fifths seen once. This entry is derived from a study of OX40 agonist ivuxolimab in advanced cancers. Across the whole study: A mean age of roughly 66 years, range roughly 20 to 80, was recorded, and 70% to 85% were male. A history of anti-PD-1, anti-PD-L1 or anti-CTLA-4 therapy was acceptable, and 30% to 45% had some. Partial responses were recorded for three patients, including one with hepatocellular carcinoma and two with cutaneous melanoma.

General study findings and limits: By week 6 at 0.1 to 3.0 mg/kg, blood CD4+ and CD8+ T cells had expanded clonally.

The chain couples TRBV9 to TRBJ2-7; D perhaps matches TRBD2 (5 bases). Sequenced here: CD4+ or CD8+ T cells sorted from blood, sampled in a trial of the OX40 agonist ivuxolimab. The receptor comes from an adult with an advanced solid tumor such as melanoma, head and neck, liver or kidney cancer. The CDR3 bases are TGTGCCAGCAGCGCAGATCCTTCCGGGAACCCCTACGAGCAGTACTTC. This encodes CASSADPSGNPYEQYF.